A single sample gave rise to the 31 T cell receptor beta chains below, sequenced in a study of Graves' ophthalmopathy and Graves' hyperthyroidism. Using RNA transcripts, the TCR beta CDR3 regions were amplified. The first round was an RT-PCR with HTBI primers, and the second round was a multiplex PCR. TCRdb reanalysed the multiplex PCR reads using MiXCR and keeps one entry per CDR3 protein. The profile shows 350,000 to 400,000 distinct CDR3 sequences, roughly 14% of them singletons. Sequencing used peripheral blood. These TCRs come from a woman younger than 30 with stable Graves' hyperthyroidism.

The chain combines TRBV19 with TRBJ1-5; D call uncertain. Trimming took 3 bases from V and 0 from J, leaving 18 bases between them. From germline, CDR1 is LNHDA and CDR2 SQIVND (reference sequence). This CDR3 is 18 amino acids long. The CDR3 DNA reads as TGTGCCAGTAGTATGGGTCGGACCGGCACATATAGCAATCAGCCCCAGCATTTT. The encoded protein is CASSMGRTGTYSNQPQHF.

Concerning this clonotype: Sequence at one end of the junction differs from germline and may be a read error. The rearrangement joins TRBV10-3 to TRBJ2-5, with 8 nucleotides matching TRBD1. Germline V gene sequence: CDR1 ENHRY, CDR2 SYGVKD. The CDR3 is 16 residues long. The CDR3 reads CANSESPRGLGETQYF. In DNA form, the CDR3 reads TGTGCCAACAGTGAGTCCCCCAGGGGGCTAGGGGAGACCCAGTACTTC.

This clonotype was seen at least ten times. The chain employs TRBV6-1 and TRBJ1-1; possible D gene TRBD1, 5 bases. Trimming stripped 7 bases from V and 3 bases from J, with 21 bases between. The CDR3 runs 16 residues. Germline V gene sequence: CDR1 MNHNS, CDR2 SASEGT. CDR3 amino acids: CASKEPRGAGYTEAFF. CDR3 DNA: TGTGCCAGCAAGGAACCCCGAGGGGCAGGGTACACTGAAGCTTTCTTT.

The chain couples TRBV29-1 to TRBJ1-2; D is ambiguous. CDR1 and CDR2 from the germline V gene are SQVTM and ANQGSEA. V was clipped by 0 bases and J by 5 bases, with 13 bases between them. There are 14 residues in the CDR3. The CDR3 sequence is CSVEDLGKGYGYTF. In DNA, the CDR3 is TGCAGCGTTGAAGATCTTGGGAAGGGATATGGCTACACCTTC.

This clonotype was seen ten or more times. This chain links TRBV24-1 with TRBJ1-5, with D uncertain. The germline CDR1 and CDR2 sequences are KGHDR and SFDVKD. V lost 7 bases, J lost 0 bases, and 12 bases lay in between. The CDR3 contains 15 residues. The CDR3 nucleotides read TGTGCCACCAGCCATGGGCCTTATAGCAATCAGCCCCAGCATTTT. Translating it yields CATSHGPYSNQPQHF.

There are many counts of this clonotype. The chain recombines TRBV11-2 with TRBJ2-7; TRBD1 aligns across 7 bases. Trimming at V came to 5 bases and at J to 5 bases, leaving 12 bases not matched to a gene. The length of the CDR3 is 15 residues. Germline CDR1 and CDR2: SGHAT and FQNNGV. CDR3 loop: CASSPLRGRTNEQYF. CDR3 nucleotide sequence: TGTGCCAGCAGCCCGCTGAGGGGGCGGACGAACGAGCAGTACTTC. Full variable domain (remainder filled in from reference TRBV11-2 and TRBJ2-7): EAGVAQSPRYKIIEKRQSVAFWCNPISGHATLYWYQQILGQGPKLLIQFQNNGVVDDSQLPKDRFSAERLKGVDSTLKIQPAKLEDSAVYLCASSPLRGRTNEQYFGPGTRLTVT.

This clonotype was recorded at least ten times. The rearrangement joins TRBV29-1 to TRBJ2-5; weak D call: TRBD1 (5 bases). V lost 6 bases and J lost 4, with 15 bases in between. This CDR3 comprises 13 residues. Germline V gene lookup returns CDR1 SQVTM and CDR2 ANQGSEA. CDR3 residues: CSVRGRAVETQYF. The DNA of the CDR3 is TGCAGCGTAAGAGGCAGGGCTGTAGAGACCCAGTACTTC.

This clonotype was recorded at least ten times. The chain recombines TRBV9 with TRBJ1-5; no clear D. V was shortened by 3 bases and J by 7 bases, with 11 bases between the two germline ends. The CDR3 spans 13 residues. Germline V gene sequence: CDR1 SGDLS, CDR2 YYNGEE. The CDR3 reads CASSASEYQPQHF. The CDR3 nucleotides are TGTGCCAGCAGCGCTTCCGAATACCAGCCCCAGCATTTT.

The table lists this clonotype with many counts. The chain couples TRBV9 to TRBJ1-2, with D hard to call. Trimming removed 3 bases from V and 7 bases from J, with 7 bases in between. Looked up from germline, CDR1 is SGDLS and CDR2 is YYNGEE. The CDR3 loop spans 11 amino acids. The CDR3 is CASSAGSGYTF. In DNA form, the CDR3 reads TGTGCCAGCAGCGCTGGGAGTGGCTACACCTTC. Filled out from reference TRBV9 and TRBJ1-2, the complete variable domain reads DSGVTQTPKHLITATGQRVTLRCSPRSGDLSVYWYQQSLDQGLQFLIQYYNGEERAKGNILERFSAQQFPDLHSELNLSSLELGDSALYFCASSAGSGYTFGSGTRLTVV.

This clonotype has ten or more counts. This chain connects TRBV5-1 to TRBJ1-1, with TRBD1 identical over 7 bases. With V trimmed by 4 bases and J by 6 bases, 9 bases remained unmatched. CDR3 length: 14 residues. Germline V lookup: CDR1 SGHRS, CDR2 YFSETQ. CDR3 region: CASSPDRVRAEAFF. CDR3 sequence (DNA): TGCGCCAGCAGCCCAGACAGGGTTAGGGCTGAAGCTTTCTTT.

CDR3 in DNA: TGCGCCAGCAGCCGCGCCGGACAGGGGAATTTTGAAGCTTTCTTT. Protein product: CASSRAGQGNFEAFF. This chain connects TRBV5-1 to TRBJ1-1, with 9 bases lining up with TRBD1. Germline values: CDR1 SGHRS, CDR2 YFSETQ. With 4 bases clipped from V and 7 bases from J, the junction kept 11 bases outside the gene matches. This CDR3 spans 15 amino acids.

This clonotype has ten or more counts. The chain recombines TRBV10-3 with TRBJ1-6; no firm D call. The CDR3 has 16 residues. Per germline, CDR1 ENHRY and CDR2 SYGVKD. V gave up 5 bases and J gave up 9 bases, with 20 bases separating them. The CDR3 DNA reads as TGTGCCATCAGTAGCCAAGCTCAGGCGTATCCTTCACCCCTCCACTTT. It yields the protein CAISSQAQAYPSPLHF.

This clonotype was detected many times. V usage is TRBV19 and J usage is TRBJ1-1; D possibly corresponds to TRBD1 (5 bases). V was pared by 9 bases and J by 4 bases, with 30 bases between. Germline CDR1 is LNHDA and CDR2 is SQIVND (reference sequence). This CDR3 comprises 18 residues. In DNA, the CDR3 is TGTGCCAGACGATTCATTAACTCGGACTGGGGGAGAGGCACTGAAGCTTTCTTT. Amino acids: CARRFINSDWGRGTEAFF.

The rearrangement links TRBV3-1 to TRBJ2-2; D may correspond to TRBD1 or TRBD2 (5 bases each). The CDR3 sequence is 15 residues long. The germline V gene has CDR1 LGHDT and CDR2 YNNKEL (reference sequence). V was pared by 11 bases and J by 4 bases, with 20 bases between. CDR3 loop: CAVTSGTSVTGELFF. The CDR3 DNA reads TGTGCCGTCACCTCCGGGACCTCGGTCACCGGGGAGCTGTTTTTT.

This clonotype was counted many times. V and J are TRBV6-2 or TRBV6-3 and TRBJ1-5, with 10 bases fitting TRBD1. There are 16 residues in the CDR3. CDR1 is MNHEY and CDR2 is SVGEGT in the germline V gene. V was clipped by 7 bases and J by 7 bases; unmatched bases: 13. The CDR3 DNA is TGTGCCAGCAAGTACGCAAGACAGGGGGCGGACCAGCCCCAGCATTTT. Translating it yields CASKYARQGADQPQHF.

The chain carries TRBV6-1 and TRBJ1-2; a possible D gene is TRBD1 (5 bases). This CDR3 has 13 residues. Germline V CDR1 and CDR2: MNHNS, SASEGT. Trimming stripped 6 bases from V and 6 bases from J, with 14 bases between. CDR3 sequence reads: CASSHGTGDGYTF. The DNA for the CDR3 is TGTGCCAGCAGCCATGGGACGGGCGATGGCTACACCTTC.

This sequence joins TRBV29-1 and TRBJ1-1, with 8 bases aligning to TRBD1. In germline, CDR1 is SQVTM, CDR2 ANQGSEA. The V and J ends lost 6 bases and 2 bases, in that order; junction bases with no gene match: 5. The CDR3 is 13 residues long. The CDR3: CSVQGAVNTEAFF. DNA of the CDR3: TGCAGCGTGCAGGGGGCTGTTAACACTGAAGCTTTCTTT.

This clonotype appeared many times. CDR3 in DNA: TGTGCCAGCAGCCGGGACCACAATCAGCCCCAGCATTTT. It encodes CASSRDHNQPQHF. This chain uses TRBV11-2 with TRBJ1-5, with a tentative D call TRBD1 (5 bases). The CDR3 runs to 13 residues. Trimming removed 5 bases from V and 3 bases from J, with 8 bases in between. CDR1 and CDR2 (germline): SGHAT, FQNNGV.

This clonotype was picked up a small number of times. Here the CDR3 reads CASSSPMGSTYEQYF. CDR3 coding DNA: TGTGCCAGCAGCTCCCCTATGGGGTCTACCTACGAGCAGTACTTC. V usage is TRBV5-4 and J usage is TRBJ2-7; D not certain. The length of the CDR3 is 15 residues. V was cut by 3 bases and J by 2 bases, with 15 bases left in between. CDR1 is SGHNT and CDR2 is YYREEE in the germline V gene (reference sequence).

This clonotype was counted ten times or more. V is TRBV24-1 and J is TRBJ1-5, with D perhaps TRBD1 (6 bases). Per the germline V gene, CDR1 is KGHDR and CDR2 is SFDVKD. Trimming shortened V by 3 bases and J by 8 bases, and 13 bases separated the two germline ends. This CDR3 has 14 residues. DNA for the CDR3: TGTGCCACCAGTGATCCTGGACAGCTTGAGCCCCAGCATTTT. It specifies CATSDPGQLEPQHF.

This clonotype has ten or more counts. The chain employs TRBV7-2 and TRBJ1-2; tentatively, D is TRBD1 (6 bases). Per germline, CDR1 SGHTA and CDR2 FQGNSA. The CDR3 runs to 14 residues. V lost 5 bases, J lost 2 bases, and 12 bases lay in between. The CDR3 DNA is TGTGCCAGCAGCCAGGGGTCCACGAACTATGGCTACACCTTC. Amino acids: CASSQGSTNYGYTF.

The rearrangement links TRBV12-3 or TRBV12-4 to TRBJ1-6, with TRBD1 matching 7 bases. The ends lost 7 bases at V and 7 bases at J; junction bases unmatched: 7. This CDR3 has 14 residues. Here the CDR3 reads CASNPTGNNSPLHF. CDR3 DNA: TGTGCCAGCAACCCGACAGGGAACAATTCACCCCTCCACTTT.

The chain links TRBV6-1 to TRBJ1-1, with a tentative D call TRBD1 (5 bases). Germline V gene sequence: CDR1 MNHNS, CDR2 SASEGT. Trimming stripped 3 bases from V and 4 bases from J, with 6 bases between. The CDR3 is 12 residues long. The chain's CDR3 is CASSEGPTEAFF. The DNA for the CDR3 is TGTGCCAGCAGTGAGGGGCCCACTGAAGCTTTCTTT.

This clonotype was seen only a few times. The CDR3 is CASSSSRDGGNTIYF. DNA for the CDR3: TGTGCCAGCAGCAGCTCCCGGGACGGTGGAAACACCATATATTTT. V usage is TRBV7-6 and J usage is TRBJ1-3; tentatively, D is TRBD1 (5 bases). Trimming removed 5 bases from V and 3 bases from J, with 14 bases in between. The germline CDR1 and CDR2 sequences are SGHVS and FNYEAQ. The CDR3 is made up of 15 amino acids.

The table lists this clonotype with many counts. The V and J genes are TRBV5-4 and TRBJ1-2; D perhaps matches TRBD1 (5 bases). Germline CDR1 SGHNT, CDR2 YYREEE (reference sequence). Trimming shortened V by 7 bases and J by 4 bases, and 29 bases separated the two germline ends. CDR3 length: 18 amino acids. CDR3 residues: CASVGFPRQGDPGYGYTF. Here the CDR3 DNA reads TGTGCCAGCGTCGGTTTCCCCCGGCAGGGCGATCCTGGCTATGGCTACACCTTC.

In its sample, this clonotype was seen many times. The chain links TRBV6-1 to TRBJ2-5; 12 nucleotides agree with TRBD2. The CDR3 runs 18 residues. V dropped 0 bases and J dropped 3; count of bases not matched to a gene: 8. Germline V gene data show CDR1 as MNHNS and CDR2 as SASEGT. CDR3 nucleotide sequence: TGTGCCAGCAGTGAAGCGCTTCGGACTAGCGGGGAGAAAGAGACCCAGTACTTC. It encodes CASSEALRTSGEKETQYF.

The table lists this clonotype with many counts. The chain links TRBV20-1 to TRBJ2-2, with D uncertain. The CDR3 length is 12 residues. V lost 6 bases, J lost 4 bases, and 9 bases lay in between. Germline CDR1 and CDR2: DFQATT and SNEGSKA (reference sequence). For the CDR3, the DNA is TGCAGTGCATCGAGGAGCACCGGGGAGCTGTTTTTT. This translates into CSASRSTGELFF.

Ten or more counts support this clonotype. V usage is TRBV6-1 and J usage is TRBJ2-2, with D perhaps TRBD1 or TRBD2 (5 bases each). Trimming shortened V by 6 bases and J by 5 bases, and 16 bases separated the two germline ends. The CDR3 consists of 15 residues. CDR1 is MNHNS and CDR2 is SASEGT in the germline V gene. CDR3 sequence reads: CASRPTGLVTGELFF. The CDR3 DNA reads TGTGCCAGCAGACCAACGGGGCTAGTAACCGGGGAGCTGTTTTTT.

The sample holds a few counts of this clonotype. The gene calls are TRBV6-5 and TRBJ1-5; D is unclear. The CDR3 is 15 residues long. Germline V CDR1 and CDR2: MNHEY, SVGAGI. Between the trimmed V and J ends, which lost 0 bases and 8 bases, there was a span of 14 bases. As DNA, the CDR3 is TGTGCCAGCAGTTACTCGTTCCAAGTGAGAGAGCCCCAGCATTTT. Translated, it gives CASSYSFQVREPQHF.

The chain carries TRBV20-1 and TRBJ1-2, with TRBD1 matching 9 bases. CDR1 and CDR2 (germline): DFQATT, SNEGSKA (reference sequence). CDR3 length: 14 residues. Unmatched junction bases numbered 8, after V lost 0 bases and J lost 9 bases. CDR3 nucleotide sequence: TGCAGTGCTAGAGATGACTGGACAGGGGATAGCTACACCTTC. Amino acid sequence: CSARDDWTGDSYTF.

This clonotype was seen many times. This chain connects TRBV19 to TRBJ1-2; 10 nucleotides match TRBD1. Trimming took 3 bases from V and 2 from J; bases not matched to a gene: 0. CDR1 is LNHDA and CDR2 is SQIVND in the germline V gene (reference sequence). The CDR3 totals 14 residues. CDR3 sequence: CASSMTGGNYGYTF. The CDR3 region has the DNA TGTGCCAGTAGTATGACAGGGGGCAACTATGGCTACACCTTC.